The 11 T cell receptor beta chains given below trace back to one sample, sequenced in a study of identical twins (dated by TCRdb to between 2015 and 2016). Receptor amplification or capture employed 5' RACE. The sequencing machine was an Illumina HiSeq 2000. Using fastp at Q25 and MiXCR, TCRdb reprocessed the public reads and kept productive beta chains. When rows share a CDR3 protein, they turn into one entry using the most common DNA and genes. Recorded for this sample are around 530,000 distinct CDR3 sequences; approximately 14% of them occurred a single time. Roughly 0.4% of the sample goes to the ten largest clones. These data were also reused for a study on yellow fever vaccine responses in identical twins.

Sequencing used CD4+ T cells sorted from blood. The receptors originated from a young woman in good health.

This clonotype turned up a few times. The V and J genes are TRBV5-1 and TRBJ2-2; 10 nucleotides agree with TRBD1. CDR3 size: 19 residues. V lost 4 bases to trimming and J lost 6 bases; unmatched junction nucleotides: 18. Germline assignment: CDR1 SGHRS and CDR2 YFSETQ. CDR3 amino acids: CASSPILPGQGRTAGELFF. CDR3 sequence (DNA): TGCGCCAGCAGCCCAATTTTGCCGGGACAGGGGAGGACGGCCGGGGAGCTGTTTTTT.

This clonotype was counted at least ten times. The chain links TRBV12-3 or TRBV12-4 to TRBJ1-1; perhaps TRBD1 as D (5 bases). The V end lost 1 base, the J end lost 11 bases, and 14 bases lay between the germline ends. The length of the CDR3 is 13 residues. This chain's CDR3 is CASSLVAGSKAFF. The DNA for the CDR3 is TGTGCCAGCAGTTTAGTGGCAGGGAGCAAGGCTTTCTTT.

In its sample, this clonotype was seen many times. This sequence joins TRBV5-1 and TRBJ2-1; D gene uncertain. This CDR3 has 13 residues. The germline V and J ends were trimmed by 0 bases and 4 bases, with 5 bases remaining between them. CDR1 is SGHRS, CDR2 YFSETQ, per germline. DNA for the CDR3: TGCGCCAGCAGCTTGGAAGCATACAATGAGCAGTTCTTC. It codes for CASSLEAYNEQFF.

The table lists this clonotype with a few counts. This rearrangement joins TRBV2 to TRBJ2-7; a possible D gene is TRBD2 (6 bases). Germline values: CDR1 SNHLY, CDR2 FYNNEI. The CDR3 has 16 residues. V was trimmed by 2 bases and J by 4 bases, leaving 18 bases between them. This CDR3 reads CASSESLGDSSYEQYV. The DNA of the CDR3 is TGTGCCAGCAGTGAAAGTTTGGGGGACTCTTCATACGAGCAGTACGTC.

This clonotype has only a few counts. DNA for the CDR3: TGTGCCAGCAGCCAAGATAAGGGACTAGCGGGAAGGGAGACCCAGTACTTC. It yields the protein CASSQDKGLAGRETQYF. This sequence joins TRBV14 and TRBJ2-5, with 13 positions matching TRBD2. The trim removed 0 bases at V and 5 bases at J, leaving 6 bases unmatched. Germline CDR1 and CDR2: SGHDN and FVKESK. The CDR3 contains 17 residues.

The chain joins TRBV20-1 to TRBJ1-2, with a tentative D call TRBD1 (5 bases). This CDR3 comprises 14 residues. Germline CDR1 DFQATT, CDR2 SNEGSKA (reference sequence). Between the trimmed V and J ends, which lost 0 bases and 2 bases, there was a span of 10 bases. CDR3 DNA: TGCAGTGCTAGAGATGGGACCTCGAACTATGGCTACACCTTC. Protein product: CSARDGTSNYGYTF.

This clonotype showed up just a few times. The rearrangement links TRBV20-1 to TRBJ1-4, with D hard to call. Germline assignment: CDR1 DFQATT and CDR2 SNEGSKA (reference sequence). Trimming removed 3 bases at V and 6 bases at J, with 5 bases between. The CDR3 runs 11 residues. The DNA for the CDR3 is TGCAGTGCTAGCGGTTATGAAAAACTGTTTTTT. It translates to CSASGYEKLFF.

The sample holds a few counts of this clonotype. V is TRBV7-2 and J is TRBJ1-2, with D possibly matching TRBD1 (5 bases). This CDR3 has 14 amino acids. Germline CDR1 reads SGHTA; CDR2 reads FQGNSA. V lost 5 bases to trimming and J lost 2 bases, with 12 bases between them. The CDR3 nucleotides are TGTGCCAGCAGCCCGTCGGGACGGAACTATGGCTACACCTTC. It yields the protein CASSPSGRNYGYTF.

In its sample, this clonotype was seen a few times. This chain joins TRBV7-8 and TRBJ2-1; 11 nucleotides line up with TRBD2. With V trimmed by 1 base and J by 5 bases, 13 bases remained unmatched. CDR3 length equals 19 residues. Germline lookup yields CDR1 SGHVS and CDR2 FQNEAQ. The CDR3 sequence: CASSLVLASGRLVDNEQFF. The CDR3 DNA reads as TGTGCCAGCAGCTTAGTTCTTGCTAGCGGGAGGTTAGTCGACAATGAGCAGTTCTTC. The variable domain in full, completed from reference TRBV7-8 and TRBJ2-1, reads GAGVSQSPRYKVAKRGQDVALRCDPISGHVSLFWYQQALGQGPEFLTYFQNEAQLDKSGLPSDRFFAERPEGSVSTLKIQRTQQEDSAVYLCASSLVLASGRLVDNEQFFGPGTRLTVL.

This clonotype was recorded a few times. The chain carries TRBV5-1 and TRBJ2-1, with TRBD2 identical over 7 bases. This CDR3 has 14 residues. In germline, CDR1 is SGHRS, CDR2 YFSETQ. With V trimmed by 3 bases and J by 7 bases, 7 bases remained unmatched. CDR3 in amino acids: CASSWAGEANEQFF. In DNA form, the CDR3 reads TGCGCCAGCAGCTGGGCGGGAGAGGCGAATGAGCAGTTCTTC.

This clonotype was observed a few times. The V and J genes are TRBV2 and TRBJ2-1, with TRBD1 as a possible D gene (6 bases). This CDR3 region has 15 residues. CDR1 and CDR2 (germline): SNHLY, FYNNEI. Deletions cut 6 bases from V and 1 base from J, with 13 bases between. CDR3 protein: CASRGGFRSYNEQFF. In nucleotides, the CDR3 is TGTGCCAGCAGAGGGGGATTCAGGTCCTACAATGAGCAGTTCTTC.